This entry is about one TCR beta chain. This sample was taken from a study of blood T cell repertoires in COVID-19. Looking at the study overall: COVID-19 samples collected from the United States, Italy and Spain covered acute and convalescent phases. The analysed material was cDNA or gDNA that came from T cells, B-cell-depleted T cells, or PBMCs.

This CDR3 region has 14 residues. V was trimmed by 3 bases and J by 0 bases, leaving 7 bases between them. Germline V CDR1 and CDR2: SNHLY, FYNNEI. Authors' data handling: It was from reference gene primer amplification that nucleated cell counts were estimated. The protocol was immunoSEQ multiplex PCR, while the TCRdb copy is restricted to in-frame clones and leaves out a portion. The DNA was the basis for D and trimming; V, J and clone size are from that table. The table includes about 83,000 clones, around 84% detected once. This chain uses TRBV2 with TRBJ2-3, with D perhaps TRBD1 (5 bases). Sequencing input: peripheral blood. The clonotype comes from a woman of 80 years or more in a cohort sampled during active or convalescent COVID-19. CDR3 in DNA: TGTGCCAGCAGTGATGACAGAAGCACAGATACGCAGTATTTT. It encodes CASSDDRSTDTQYF.